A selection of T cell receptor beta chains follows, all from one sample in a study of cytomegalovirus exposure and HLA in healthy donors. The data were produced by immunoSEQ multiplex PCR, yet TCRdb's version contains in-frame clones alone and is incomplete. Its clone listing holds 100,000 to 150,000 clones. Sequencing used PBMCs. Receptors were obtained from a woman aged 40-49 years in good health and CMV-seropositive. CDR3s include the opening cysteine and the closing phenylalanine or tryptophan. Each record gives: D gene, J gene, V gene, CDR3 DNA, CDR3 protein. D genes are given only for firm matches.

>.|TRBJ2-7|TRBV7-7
TGTGCCAGCAGCTTAGCTTTCCTAGTCACCTACGAGCAGTACTTC
CASSLAFLVTYEQYF
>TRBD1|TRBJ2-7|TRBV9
TGTGCCAGCAGCGTAGCCGCAGGGGGCAGCTACGAGCAGTACTTC
CASSVAAGGSYEQYF
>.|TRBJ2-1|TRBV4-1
TGCGCCAGCAGCCCCCGACAGGCCACTGACAATGAGCAGTTCTTC
CASSPRQATDNEQFF
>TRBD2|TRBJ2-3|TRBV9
TGTGCCAGCAGCTCTAGAGAGGGAGTAACGGGACTAGCATCCGATACGCAGTATTTT
CASSSREGVTGLASDTQYF
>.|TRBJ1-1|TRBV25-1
TGTGCCAGCAGTGAATCAGTGGGGGGGACTGAAGCTTTCTTT
CASSESVGGTEAFF
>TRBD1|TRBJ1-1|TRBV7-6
TGTGCCAGCAGCTTCGGACAGGGGAACACTGAAGCTTTCTTT
CASSFGQGNTEAFF
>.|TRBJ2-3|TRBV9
TGTGCCAGCAGCGTAGTCGGGGGATGGGGCACAGATACGCAGTATTTT
CASSVVGGWGTDTQYF
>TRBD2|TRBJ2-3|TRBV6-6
TGTGCCAGCAGTTACTCGCTAGCGGGAGGGCCGGATACGCAGTATTTT
CASSYSLAGGPDTQYF
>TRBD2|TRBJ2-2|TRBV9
TGTGCCAGCAGCGTAGGAGGGACTAGCCCAAACACCGGGGAGCTGTTTTTT
CASSVGGTSPNTGELFF
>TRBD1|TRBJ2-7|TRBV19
TGTGCCAGTAGTGTGGGACAGGGGGCCTACGAGCAGTACTTC
CASSVGQGAYEQYF
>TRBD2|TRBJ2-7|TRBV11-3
TGTGCCAGCAGCACGGGACTAGGCTACGAGCAGTACTTC
CASSTGLGYEQYF
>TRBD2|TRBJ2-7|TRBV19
TGTGCCAGTAGTATCCTAGGACTAGCGGATTTTCCCTACGAGCAGTACTTC
CASSILGLADFPYEQYF
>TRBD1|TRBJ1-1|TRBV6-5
TGTGCCAGCAGTAGGACAGGAGGGGTTGAAGCTTTCTTT
CASSRTGGVEAFF
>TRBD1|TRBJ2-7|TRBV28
TGTGCCAGCAGTAGGGGGCCCTACGAGCAGTACTTC
CASSRGPYEQYF
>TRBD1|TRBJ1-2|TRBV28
TGTGCCAGCAGTCCCCGGACAGGGGCTAACTATGGCTACACCTTC
CASSPRTGANYGYTF
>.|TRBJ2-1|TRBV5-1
TGCGCCAGCAGCCCCGCTAATCGCGATGAGCAGTTCTTC
CASSPANRDEQFF
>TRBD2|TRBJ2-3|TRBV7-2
TGTGCCAGCAGCCTCTTAGCGGGAGGGCCGAGTGATACGCAGTATTTT
CASSLLAGGPSDTQYF
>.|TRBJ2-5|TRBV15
TGTGCCACCAGCAGAGATCCCGTTGCAGGCCAAGAGACCCAGTACTTC
CATSRDPVAGQETQYF
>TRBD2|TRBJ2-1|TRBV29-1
TGCAGCGCCCGGTCTAGCGGTTACAATGAGCAGTTCTTC
CSARSSGYNEQFF
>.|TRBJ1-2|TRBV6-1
TGTGCCAGCAGAAGTATCCGACAGGATCACTCGGGCTACACCTTC
CASRSIRQDHSGYTF
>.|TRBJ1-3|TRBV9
TGTGCCAGCAGCGTCGGGGGTCAGAGCTCTGGAAACACCATATATTTT
CASSVGGQSSGNTIYF
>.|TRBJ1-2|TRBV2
TGTGCCAGCAGGCCGGCGGCTCCCTATGGCTACACCTTC
CASRPAAPYGYTF
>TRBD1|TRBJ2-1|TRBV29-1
TGCAGCGGACAGGGGAGCTCCTACAATGAGCAGTTCTTC
CSGQGSSYNEQFF
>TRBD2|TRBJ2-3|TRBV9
TGTGCCAGCAGCGTGTCTAGCGGGTTGGTTACAGATACGCAGTATTTT
CASSVSSGLVTDTQYF
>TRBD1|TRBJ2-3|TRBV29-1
TGCAGCGTTGGGGGCGGACAGGACCCTCGCACAGATACGCAGTATTTT
CSVGGGQDPRTDTQYF
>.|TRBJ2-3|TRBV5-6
TGTGCCAGCAGCCCGCGGGGGCCCTCAGATACGCAGTATTTT
CASSPRGPSDTQYF
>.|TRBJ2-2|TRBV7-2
TGTGCCAGCAGCTTACAGTGGGGCAGCAACACCGGGGAGCTGTTTTTT
CASSLQWGSNTGELFF
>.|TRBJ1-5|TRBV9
TGTGCCAGCAGCGTTCGGTTAGATCAGCCCCAGCATTTT
CASSVRLDQPQHF
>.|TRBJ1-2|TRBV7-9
TGTGCCAGCAGCCCCAGTGCTAACTATGGCTACACCTTC
CASSPSANYGYTF
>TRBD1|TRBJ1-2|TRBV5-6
TGTGCCAGCAGCTTGGGGACAGGGAACTATGGCTACACCTTC
CASSLGTGNYGYTF
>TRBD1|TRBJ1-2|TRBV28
TGTGCCAGCAGTGGGTTTGGTTCATCCGGGACAGGGTCTAACTATGGCTACACCTTC
CASSGFGSSGTGSNYGYTF
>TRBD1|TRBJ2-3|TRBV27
TGTGCCAGCAGTTTAGACAGGGGGGTTACAGATACGCAGTATTTT
CASSLDRGVTDTQYF
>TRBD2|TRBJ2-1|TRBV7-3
TGTGCCAGCAGCTTAAGCTTCGGACTAGCTGAGAATGAGCAGTTCTTC
CASSLSFGLAENEQFF
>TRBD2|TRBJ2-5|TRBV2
TGTGCCAGCAGCCAGACTAGCGGGAGACAAGAGACCCAGTACTTC
CASSQTSGRQETQYF
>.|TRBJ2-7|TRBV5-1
TGCGCCAGCAGCTTGGTTAGTACGGTCTACGAGCAGTACTTC
CASSLVSTVYEQYF
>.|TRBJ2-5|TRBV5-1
TGCGCCAGCAGCTTGGTAGATCCGGGGAAAGAGACCCAGTACTTC
CASSLVDPGKETQYF
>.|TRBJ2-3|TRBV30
TGTGCCTGGAGTCGTACTAACAGGGCCACGACAGATACGCAGTATTTT
CAWSRTNRATTDTQYF
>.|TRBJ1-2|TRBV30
TGTGCCAGAGGAGCGGAGAACTATGGCTACACCTTC
CARGAENYGYTF
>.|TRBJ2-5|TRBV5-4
TGTGCCAGCAGCTCACCGGGTCGGCAAGAGACCCAGTACTTC
CASSSPGRQETQYF
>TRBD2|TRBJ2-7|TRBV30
TGTGCCTGGAGTGTATTGGGACTAGCCGGGCGCGAGCAGTACTTC
CAWSVLGLAGREQYF
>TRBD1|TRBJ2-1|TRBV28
TGTGCCAGCAGTTTTACAGGGGGAGGCAATGAGCAGTTCTTC
CASSFTGGGNEQFF
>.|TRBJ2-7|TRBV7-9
TGTGCCAGCAGCTTAGCCCTTAGTTACGAGCAGTACTTC
CASSLALSYEQYF
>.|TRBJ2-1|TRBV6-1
TGTGCCAGCAACACAGGGCCCACCTCCTACAATGAGCAGTTCTTC
CASNTGPTSYNEQFF
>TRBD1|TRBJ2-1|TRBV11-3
TGTGCCAGCAGCTCCCCTTTTGGACAGGCTAATGAGCAGTTCTTC
CASSSPFGQANEQFF
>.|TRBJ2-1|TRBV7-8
TGTGCCAGCAGCTTAGCGTCGTCGGCGCGGCTCTTGAATGAGCAGTTCTTC
CASSLASSARLLNEQFF
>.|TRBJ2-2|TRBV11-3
TGTGCCAGCAGCTCCCTCACCGGGGAGCTGTTTTTT
CASSSLTGELFF
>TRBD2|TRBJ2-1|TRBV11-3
TGTGCCAGCAGCTTAGATTCGGGAGGGGAGCAGTTCTTC
CASSLDSGGEQFF
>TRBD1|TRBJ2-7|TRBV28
TGTGCCAGCGATCGCTCCGGGACAGGCCTCTACGAGCAGTACTTC
CASDRSGTGLYEQYF
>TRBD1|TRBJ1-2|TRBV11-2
TGTGCCAGCAGCCCCTCGACAGGGAATGTGGGCTACACCTTC
CASSPSTGNVGYTF
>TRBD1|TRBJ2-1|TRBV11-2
TGTGCCAGCAGCTTAGCGTTGGGACAGGCCCTCACGCAGTTCTTC
CASSLALGQALTQFF
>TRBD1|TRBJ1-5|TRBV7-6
TGTGCCAGCAGCGGAGGACAGGGTGGCAATCAGCCCCAGCATTTT
CASSGGQGGNQPQHF
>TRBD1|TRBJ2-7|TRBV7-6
TGTGCCAGCAGCGGCCGGGACAGCTACGAGCAGTACTTC
CASSGRDSYEQYF
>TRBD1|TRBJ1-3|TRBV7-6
TGTGCCAGCAGCTTAAAGGGACAGGGGCTGGGAAACACCATATATTTT
CASSLKGQGLGNTIYF